Below, one TCR beta chain is given with its context. The target of this receptor is not known. Base-call qualities are not available, and no considerably larger clone is one nucleotide away. The data are from a study of T-cell memory formation after mild COVID-19 (dated by TCRdb to the early 2020s). Describing the broader study: TCR sequence clusters from the two donors were largely donor specific. In a couple of donors, T-cell clones that expanded and contracted after mild COVID-19 were tracked by sequencing TCRalpha and TCRbeta repertoires over time. The cohort was made up of two young adult volunteers, one female and one male, who were previously healthy.

Ficoll-Paque density gradient centrifugation was used to isolate PBMCs. The sequencing machine was an Illumina NovaSeq 6000. TCRalpha and TCRbeta cDNA libraries were built by 5'RACE with constant-segment primers, adding sample barcodes and unique molecular identifiers. Trizol reagent was used to extract RNA from every sample. The libraries were amplified in two PCR steps, and the second step added a second sample barcode and Illumina TruSeq adapters. The libraries were sequenced on an Illumina NovaSeq using 2 x 150 bp paired-end reads. Per the original workflow: Demultiplexing of reads and collapsing into UMI-guided consensus sequences were performed with migec v1.2.7. Using mixcr v2.1.11, UMI consensuses were aligned to TRA and TRB V and J templates and then assembled into clonotypes. Clonotypes were classified as expanded or contracted when called significant by both edgeR and NoisET, with noise models trained on biological replicates. edgeR calls used a false discovery rate-adjusted p below 0.01 and a log2 fold-change threshold of 1. As an exploratory analysis of dynamics, max-normalized trajectories of the 1000 most abundant clonotypes were examined with PCA combined with hierarchical clustering. Separately sequenced CD4+ and CD8+ repertoires were used to assign a CD4 or CD8 phenotype to each responding clone. Starting from the raw public reads, TCRdb applied fastp trimming at Q25, assembled clones with MiXCR and retained in-frame beta chains. Rows are combined by CDR3 protein, so each entry shows the most common genes and DNA. The V and J calls, along with clone size, are taken from TCRdb and not from the paper's own processing. Present in this sample are 150,000 to 200,000 distinct CDR3 sequences, roughly 23% of which were seen just once. The biggest ten clones account for roughly 23% of the sample.

General findings and caveats noted by the study authors: Whether the second-wave clones peaking on day 37 were SARS-CoV-2 specific was not confirmed. The study covered only a couple of mild cases, and larger cohorts including severe cases with pre-infection samples were considered necessary. Clones contracting from day 15 to 85 had balanced CD4/CD8 phenotypes, while a second wave expanding from day 15 to 37 was biased towards CD4+. Contracting CD4+ clones were found mainly in CM and EM memory subsets, while CD8+ clones were enriched in EMRA. The detection of some responding clones in pre-infection memory suggests that pre-existing cross-reactive memory T cells joined the SARS-CoV-2 response.

This receptor was obtained from an adult woman who had mild COVID-19 (a few samples of this study predate the infection). The sample titles of this study are shuffled in the database, so cell type and time point are left out; the donor was told from shared clones. The sample consisted of PBMCs or a T cell subset sorted from them (not recorded which).

The CDR3 amino acid sequence is: CASSIRDSHTDTQYF. At the DNA level, the sequence is TGTGCCAGTAGTATCAGGGATTCCCACACAGATACGCAGTATTTT. The rearranged segments are TRBV19 and TRBJ2-3, and TRBD1 may be the D gene, going by 5 matching bases. Including cysteine and phenylalanine, the CDR3 has 15 amino acids. Kept here is only the CDR3 DNA, which spans 45 bases and is read in frame from base 1. V is pared back by 3 bases and J by 2 bases, with 12 bases lying between the germline termini. From the germline V gene (reference sequence), CDR1 is LNHDA and CDR2 is SQIVND.